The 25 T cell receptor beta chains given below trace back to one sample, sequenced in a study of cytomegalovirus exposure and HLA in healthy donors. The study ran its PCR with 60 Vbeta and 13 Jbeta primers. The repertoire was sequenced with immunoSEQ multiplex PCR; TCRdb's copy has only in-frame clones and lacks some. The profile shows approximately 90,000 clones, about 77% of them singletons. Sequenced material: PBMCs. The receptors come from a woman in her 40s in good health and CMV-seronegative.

The CDR3 sequence is CASESEWAEKLFF. The CDR3 region has the DNA TGTGCCAGCGAATCTGAGTGGGCTGAAAAACTGTTTTTT. The chain uses TRBV6-1 and TRBJ1-4, with no clear D. Germline V lookup: CDR1 MNHNS, CDR2 SASEGT. The V end was cut by 8 bases, the J end by 7 bases, with 14 bases between. The CDR3 is 13 amino acids.

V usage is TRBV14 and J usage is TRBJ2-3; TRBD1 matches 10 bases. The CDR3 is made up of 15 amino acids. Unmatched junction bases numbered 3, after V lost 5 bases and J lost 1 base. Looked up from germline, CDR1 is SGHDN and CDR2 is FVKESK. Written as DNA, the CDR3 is TGTGCCAGCAGCTGGGACAGGGGTGGCACAGATACGCAGTATTTT. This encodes CASSWDRGGTDTQYF.

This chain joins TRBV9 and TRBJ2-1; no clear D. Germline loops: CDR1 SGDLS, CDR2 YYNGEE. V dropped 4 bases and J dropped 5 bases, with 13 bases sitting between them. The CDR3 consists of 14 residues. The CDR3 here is CASSPYSGDNEQFF. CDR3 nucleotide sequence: TGTGCCAGCAGCCCGTATTCGGGTGACAATGAGCAGTTCTTC.

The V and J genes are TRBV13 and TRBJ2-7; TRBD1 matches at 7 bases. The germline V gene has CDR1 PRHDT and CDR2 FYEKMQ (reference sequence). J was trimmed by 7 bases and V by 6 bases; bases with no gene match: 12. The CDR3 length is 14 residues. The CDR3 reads CASRPRWDSREQYF. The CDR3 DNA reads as TGTGCCAGCAGACCCCGTTGGGACAGTAGAGAGCAGTACTTC.

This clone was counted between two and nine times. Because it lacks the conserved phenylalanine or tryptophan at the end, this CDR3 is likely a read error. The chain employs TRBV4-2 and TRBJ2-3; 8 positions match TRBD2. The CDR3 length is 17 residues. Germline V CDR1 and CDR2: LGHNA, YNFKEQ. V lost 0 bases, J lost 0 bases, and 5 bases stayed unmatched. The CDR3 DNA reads TGTGCCAGCAGCCAAGAATCCGGCGGGGGGAGCACAGATACGCAGTATGTT. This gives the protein CASSQESGGGSTDTQYV.

CDR3 residues: CAIGPGQGNSPLHF. In DNA form, the CDR3 reads TGTGCCATTGGACCGGGACAGGGGAATTCACCCCTCCACTTT. The chain uses TRBV10-3 and TRBJ1-6; 10 nucleotides line up with TRBD1. CDR1 and CDR2 from the germline V gene are ENHRY and SYGVKD. The CDR3 spans 14 residues. V was clipped by 9 bases and J by 7 bases; unmatched bases: 6.

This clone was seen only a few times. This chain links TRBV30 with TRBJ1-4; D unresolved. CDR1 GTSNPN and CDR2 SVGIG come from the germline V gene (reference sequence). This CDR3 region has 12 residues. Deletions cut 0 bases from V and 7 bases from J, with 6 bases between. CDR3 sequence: CAWSVSSEKLFF. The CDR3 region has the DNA TGTGCCTGGAGTGTATCGTCTGAAAAACTGTTTTTT.

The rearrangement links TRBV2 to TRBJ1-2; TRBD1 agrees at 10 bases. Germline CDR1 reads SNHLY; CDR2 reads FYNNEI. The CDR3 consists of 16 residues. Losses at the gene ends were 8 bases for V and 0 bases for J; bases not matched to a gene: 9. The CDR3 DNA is TGTGCCAGCCTGCCGGGACAGGGGCTAACTAACTATGGCTACACCTTC. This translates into CASLPGQGLTNYGYTF. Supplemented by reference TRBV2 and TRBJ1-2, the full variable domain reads EPEVTQTPSHQVTQMGQEVILRCVPISNHLYFYWYRQILGQKVEFLVSFYNNEISEKSEIFDDQFSVERPDGSNFTLKIRSTKLEDSAMYFCASLPGQGLTNYGYTFGSGTRLTVV.

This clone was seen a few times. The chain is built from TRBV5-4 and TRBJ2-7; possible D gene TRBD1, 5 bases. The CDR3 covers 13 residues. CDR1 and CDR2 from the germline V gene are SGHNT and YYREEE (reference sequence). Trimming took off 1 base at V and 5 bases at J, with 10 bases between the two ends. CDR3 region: CASSLSAGHEQYF. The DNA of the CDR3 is TGTGCCAGCAGCTTGTCGGCAGGGCACGAGCAGTACTTC.

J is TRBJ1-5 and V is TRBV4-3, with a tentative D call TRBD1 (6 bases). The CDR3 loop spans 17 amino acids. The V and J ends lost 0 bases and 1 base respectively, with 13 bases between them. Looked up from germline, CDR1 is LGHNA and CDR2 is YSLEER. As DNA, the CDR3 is TGCGCCAGCAGCCAAGATTACATAACAGGGAGCAATCAGCCCCAGCATTTT. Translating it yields CASSQDYITGSNQPQHF.

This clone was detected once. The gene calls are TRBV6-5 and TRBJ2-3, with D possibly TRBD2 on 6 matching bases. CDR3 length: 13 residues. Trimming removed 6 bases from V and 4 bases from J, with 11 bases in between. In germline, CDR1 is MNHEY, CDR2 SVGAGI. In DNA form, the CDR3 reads TGTGCCAGCAGGAGACTAGGGGCAGATACGCAGTATTTT. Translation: CASRRLGADTQYF.

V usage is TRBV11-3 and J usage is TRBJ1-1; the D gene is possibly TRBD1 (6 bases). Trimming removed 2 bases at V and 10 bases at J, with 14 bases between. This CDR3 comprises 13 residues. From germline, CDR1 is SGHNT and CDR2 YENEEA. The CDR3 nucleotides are TGTGCCAGCAGCTTACGGTATCCAGGGGTAGCTTTCTTT. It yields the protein CASSLRYPGVAFF. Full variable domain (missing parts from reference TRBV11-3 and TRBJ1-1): EAGVVQSPRYKIIEKKQPVAFWCNPISGHNTLYWYLQNLGQGPELLIRYENEEAVDDSQLPKDRFSAERLKGVDSTLKIQPAELGDSAVYLCASSLRYPGVAFFGQGTRLTVV.

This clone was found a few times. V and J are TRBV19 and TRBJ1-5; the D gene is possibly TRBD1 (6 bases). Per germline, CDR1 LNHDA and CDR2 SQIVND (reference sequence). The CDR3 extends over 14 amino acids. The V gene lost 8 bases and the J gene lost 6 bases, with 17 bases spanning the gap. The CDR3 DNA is TGTGCCAGTGGCAAGGGGGGGGATGGTCAGCCCCAGCATTTT. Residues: CASGKGGDGQPQHF.

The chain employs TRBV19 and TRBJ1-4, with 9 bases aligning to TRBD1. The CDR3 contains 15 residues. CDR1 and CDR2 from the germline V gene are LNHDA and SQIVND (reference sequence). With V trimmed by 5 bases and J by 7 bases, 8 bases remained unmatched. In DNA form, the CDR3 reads TGTGCCAGTAGTCGAACCGGGACAGGGCTTGAAAAACTGTTTTTT. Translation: CASSRTGTGLEKLFF.

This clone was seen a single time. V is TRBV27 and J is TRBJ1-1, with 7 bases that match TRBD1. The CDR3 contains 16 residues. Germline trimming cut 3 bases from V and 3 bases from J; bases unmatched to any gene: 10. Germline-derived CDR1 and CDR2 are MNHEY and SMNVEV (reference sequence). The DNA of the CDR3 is TGTGCCAGCAGTTTGACAGGGTTACTGATGTACACTGAAGCTTTCTTT. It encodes CASSLTGLLMYTEAFF.

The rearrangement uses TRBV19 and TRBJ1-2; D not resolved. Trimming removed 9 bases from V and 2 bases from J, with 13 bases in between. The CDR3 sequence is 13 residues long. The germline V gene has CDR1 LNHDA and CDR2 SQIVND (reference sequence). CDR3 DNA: TGTGCCAGCCTCGGGGTTCGGAACTATGGCTACACCTTC. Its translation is CASLGVRNYGYTF.

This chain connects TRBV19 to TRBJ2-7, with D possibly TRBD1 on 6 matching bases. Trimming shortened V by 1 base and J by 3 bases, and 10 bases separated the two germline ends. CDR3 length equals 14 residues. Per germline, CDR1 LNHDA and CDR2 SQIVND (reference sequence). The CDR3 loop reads CASSIVTGNYEQYF. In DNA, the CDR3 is TGTGCCAGTAGTATAGTTACAGGGAACTACGAGCAGTACTTC. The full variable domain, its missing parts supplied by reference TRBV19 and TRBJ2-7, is DGGITQSPKYLFRKEGQNVTLSCEQNLNHDAMYWYRQDPGQGLRLIYYSQIVNDFQKGDIAEGYSVSREKKESFPLTVTSAQKNPTAFYLCASSIVTGNYEQYFGPGTRLTVT.

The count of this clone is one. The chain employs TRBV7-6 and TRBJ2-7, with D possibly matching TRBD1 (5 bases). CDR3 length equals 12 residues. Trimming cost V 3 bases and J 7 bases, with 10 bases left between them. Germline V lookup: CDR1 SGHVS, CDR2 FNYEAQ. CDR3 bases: TGTGCCAGCAGCTTCAGGGCAGAAGAGCAGTACTTC. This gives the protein CASSFRAEEQYF.

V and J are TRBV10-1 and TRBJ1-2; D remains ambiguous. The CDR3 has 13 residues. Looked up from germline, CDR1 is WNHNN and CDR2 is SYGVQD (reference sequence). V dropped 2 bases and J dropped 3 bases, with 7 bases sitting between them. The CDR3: CASSEQADYGYTF. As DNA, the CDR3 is TGCGCCAGCAGTGAGCAGGCCGACTATGGCTACACCTTC.

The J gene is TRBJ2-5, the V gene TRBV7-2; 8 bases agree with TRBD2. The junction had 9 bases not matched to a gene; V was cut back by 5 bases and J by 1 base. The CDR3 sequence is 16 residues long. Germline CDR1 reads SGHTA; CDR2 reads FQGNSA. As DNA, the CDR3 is TGTGCCAGCAGCCCTCCGGGAGCGGGGGTCCAAGAGACCCAGTACTTC. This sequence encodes CASSPPGAGVQETQYF.

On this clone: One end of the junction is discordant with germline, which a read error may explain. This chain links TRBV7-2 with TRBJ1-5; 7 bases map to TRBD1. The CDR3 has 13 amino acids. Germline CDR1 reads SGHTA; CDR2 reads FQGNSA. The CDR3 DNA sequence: TGTGCCAGCAGCTTAGACCGGGACAGCCTAGTAGGTTTT. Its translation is CASSLDRDSLVGF.

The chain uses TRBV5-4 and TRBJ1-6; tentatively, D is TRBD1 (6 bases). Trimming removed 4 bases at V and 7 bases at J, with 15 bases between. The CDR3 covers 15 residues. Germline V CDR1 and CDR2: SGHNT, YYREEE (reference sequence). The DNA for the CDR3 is TGTGCCAGCAGCATTTACAGGGAAAGGAATTCACCCCTCCACTTT. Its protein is CASSIYRERNSPLHF.

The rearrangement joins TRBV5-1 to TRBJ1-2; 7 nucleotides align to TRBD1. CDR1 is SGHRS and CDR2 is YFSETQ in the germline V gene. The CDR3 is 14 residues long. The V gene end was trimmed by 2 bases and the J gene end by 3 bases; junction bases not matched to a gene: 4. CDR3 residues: CASSLGQADYGYTF. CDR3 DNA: TGCGCCAGCAGCTTAGGACAGGCGGACTATGGCTACACCTTC.

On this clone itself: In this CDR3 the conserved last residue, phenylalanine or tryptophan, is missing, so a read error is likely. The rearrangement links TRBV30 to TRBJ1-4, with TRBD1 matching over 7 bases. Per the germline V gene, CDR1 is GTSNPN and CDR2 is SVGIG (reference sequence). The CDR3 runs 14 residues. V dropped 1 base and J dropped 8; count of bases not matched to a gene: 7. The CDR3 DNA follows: TGTGCCTGGAGTGCAGACAGGGTAGGCGAAAAACTGTTTGTT. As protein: CAWSADRVGEKLFV.

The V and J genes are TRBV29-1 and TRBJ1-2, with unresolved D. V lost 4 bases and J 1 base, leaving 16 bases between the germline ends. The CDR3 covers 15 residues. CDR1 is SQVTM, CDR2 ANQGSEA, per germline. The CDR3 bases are TGCAGCGTTGTGTACACCAACCCCCTTAACTATGGCTACACCTTC. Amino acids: CSVVYTNPLNYGYTF.